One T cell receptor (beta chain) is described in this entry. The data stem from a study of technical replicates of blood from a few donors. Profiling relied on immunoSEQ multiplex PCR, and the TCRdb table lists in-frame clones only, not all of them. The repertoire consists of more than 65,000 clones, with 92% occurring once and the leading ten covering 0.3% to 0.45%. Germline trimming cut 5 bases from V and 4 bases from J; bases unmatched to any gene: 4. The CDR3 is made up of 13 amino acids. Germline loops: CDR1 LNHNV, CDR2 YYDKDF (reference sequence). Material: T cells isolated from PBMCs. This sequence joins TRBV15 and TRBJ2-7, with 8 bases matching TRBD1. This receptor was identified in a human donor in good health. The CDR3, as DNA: TGTGCCACCAGCCTTTACAGGGGGTACGAGCAGTACTTC. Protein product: CATSLYRGYEQYF.